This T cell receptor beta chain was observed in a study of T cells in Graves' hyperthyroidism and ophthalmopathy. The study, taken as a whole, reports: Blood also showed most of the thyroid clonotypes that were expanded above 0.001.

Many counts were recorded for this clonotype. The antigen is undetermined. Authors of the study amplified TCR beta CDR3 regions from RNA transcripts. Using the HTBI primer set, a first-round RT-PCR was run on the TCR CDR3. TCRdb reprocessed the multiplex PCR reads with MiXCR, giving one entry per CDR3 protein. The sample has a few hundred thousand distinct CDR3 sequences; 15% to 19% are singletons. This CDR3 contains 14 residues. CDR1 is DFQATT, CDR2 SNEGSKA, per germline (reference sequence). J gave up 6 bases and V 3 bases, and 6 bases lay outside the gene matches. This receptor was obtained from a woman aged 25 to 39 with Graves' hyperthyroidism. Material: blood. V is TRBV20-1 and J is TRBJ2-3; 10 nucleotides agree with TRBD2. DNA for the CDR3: TGCAGTGCTAGTAAGCTAGCGGGAGAGGATACGCAGTATTTT. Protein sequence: CSASKLAGEDTQYF.